The text below deals with one TCR beta chain. V lost 4 bases and J lost 7; bases outside the gene matches: 12. The germline V gene has CDR1 SGHVS and CDR2 FNYEAQ. The CDR3 covers 16 residues. This record comes from a study of shared clonotypes between healthy human individuals. The protocol was immunoSEQ multiplex PCR, while the TCRdb copy is restricted to in-frame clones and leaves out a portion. The sample contains 2 million to 2.5 million clones, over 85% of which appear only once. This sequence was found in a man aged 18-30 years in good health. Some clones in this sample may be carry-over from other donors' samples. Sequencing was performed on naive CD4+ T cells from PBMCs. Sample subset: CD45RA+ positively selected. This sequence joins TRBV7-6 and TRBJ2-1, with TRBD1 matching 8 bases. CDR3 region: CASSSLAGQGRNEQFF. As DNA, the CDR3 is TGTGCCAGCAGCTCCCTGGCTGGACAGGGTAGGAATGAGCAGTTCTTC.